One sample yielded the 17 T cell receptor beta chains listed below, sequenced in a study of T cells in localized non-small cell lung cancer. The protocol was immunoSEQ multiplex PCR, while the TCRdb copy is restricted to in-frame clones and leaves out a portion. Counted here are about 35,000 clones, roughly 90% occurring once; the ten biggest clones make up approximately 12%. Here the sequenced sample was peripheral blood mononuclear cells, taken before any cancer treatment. The receptors stem from a female donor of 60 years or more with stage II lung adenocarcinoma.

This clone was found once. The chain couples TRBV25-1 to TRBJ1-2; perhaps TRBD1 as D (5 bases). Deletions cut 3 bases from V and 11 bases from J, with 13 bases between. The CDR3 covers 12 residues. Germline loops: CDR1 MGHDK, CDR2 SYGVNS. In nucleotides, the CDR3 is TGTGCCAGCAGTGATATTCACCCAGGGTACACCTTC. This codes for CASSDIHPGYTF.

This chain joins TRBV7-9 and TRBJ1-5; 9 bases match TRBD1. Looked up from germline, CDR1 is SEHNR and CDR2 is FQNEAQ (reference sequence). V was clipped by 4 bases and J by 0 bases; unmatched bases: 4. CDR3 size: 16 residues. The DNA for the CDR3 is TGTGCCAGCAGCTCGGGACAGGGAGATAGCAATCAGCCCCAGCATTTT. Protein product: CASSSGQGDSNQPQHF.

The gene calls are TRBV5-1 and TRBJ2-1, with D perhaps TRBD2 (5 bases). In germline, CDR1 is SGHRS, CDR2 YFSETQ. The V gene lost 0 bases and the J gene lost 14 bases, with 21 bases spanning the gap. The CDR3 has 15 residues. CDR3 loop: CASSLGTASWGIKFF. Written as DNA, the CDR3 is TGCGCCAGCAGCTTGGGCACCGCTAGCTGGGGAATCAAGTTCTTC.

The chain links TRBV18 to TRBJ1-3; D is ambiguous. Trimming stripped 0 bases from V and 0 bases from J, with 6 bases between. CDR1 and CDR2 from the germline V gene are KGHSH and LQKENI. The CDR3 runs 15 residues. The CDR3 here is CASSPPSVSGNTIYF. DNA for the CDR3: TGTGCCAGCTCACCACCATCTGTCTCTGGAAACACCATATATTTT.

CDR3 residues: CATLMNTEAFF. The CDR3 DNA reads as TGTGCCACCCTAATGAACACTGAAGCTTTCTTT. This chain connects TRBV28 to TRBJ1-1; D is undetermined. This CDR3 has 11 residues. V lost 10 bases and J 0 bases, leaving 6 bases between the germline ends. Germline V gene sequence: CDR1 MDHEN, CDR2 SYDVKM.

The chain employs TRBV19 and TRBJ1-1; 7 bases align to TRBD1. The length of the CDR3 is 16 residues. Unmatched junction bases numbered 12, after V lost 5 bases and J lost 3 bases. Germline CDR1 is LNHDA and CDR2 is SQIVND (reference sequence). The CDR3, as DNA: TGTGCCAGTAGTCCGACCATAGGGACAGCACACACTGAAGCTTTCTTT. This codes for CASSPTIGTAHTEAFF. Full variable domain (remainder filled in from reference TRBV19 and TRBJ1-1): DGGITQSPKYLFRKEGQNVTLSCEQNLNHDAMYWYRQDPGQGLRLIYYSQIVNDFQKGDIAEGYSVSREKKESFPLTVTSAQKNPTAFYLCASSPTIGTAHTEAFFGQGTRLTVV.

The V call is TRBV7-2, the J call TRBJ1-2; D is undetermined. The CDR3 totals 13 residues. Germline CDR1 reads SGHTA; CDR2 reads FQGNSA. Trimming shortened V by 4 bases and J by 4 bases, and 10 bases separated the two germline ends. The CDR3 coding sequence is TGTGCCAGCAGCTCCGGCCCACTCTATGGCTACACCTTC. This gives the protein CASSSGPLYGYTF.

The rearrangement uses TRBV19 and TRBJ1-5; a possible D gene is TRBD1 (5 bases). The CDR3 totals 14 residues. Trimming removed 3 bases at V and 6 bases at J, with 12 bases between. Per the germline V gene, CDR1 is LNHDA and CDR2 is SQIVND (reference sequence). CDR3 nucleotides: TGTGCCAGTAGTATGGGGGGGGAGGGTCAGCCCCAGCATTTT. As protein: CASSMGGEGQPQHF.

CDR3 DNA: TGTGCCAGCAGCCACCCGGGACAGGGGGCTGGCGAGACCCAGTACTTC. Protein sequence: CASSHPGQGAGETQYF. The chain joins TRBV4-2 to TRBJ2-5; 12 positions match TRBD1. V lost 3 bases and J lost 5; bases outside the gene matches: 7. Per germline, CDR1 LGHNA and CDR2 YNFKEQ. CDR3 length equals 16 residues.

This rearrangement joins TRBV15 to TRBJ2-1; 7 bases match TRBD1. With 7 bases clipped from V and 0 bases from J, the junction kept 9 bases outside the gene matches. The germline CDR1 and CDR2 sequences are LNHNV and YYDKDF (reference sequence). The CDR3 totals 16 residues. The CDR3 nucleotides read TGTGCCACCACCTCACAGGGGTCACGCTCCTACAATGAGCAGTTCTTC. This translates into CATTSQGSRSYNEQFF.

The chain has TRBV7-3 and TRBJ2-2, with D hard to call. The V end lost 6 bases, the J end lost 0 bases, and 8 bases lay between the germline ends. Germline V gene lookup returns CDR1 SGHTA and CDR2 FQGTGA. The CDR3 is made up of 14 amino acids. CDR3 protein: CASRIQANTGELFF. The CDR3 region has the DNA TGTGCCAGCAGAATCCAGGCGAACACCGGGGAGCTGTTTTTT.

V is TRBV7-6 and J is TRBJ1-4; tentatively, D is TRBD1 (6 bases). This CDR3 contains 15 residues. V gave up 1 base and J gave up 7 bases, with 13 bases separating them. Germline V gene data show CDR1 as SGHVS and CDR2 as FNYEAQ. The CDR3 sequence: CASSLGQAWGEKLFF. CDR3 coding DNA: TGTGCCAGCAGCTTAGGACAGGCCTGGGGTGAAAAACTGTTTTTT.

The chain couples TRBV14 to TRBJ1-1; 7 positions agree with TRBD1. The germline V gene has CDR1 SGHDN and CDR2 FVKESK. The CDR3 loop spans 15 amino acids. J lost 1 base, V lost 4 bases, and 6 bases had no gene match. The CDR3 protein is CASSPETGWNTEAFF. The CDR3 region has the DNA TGTGCCAGCAGCCCTGAGACAGGGTGGAACACTGAAGCTTTCTTT.

The genes are TRBV15 and TRBJ2-7; maybe TRBD1 (6 bases). Germline V gene sequence: CDR1 LNHNV, CDR2 YYDKDF (reference sequence). Trimming took off 1 base at V and 2 bases at J, with 12 bases between the two ends. CDR3 length equals 15 residues. CDR3 sequence (DNA): TGTGCCACCAGCAGAGGGCCAGGGACAACCTACGAGCAGTACTTC. The encoded protein is CATSRGPGTTYEQYF.

V gene TRBV6-5 combines with J gene TRBJ2-1; no firm D call. V gave up 2 bases and J gave up 6 bases, with 8 bases separating them. The CDR3 contains 13 residues. Germline CDR1 MNHEY, CDR2 SVGAGI. The CDR3 reads CASSYVASNEQFF. DNA of the CDR3: TGTGCCAGCAGTTACGTAGCATCCAATGAGCAGTTCTTC.

This chain links TRBV7-2 with TRBJ2-1; TRBD1 matches 9 bases. This CDR3 has 14 amino acids. The ends lost 8 bases at V and 6 bases at J; junction bases unmatched: 8. In germline, CDR1 is SGHTA, CDR2 FQGNSA. CDR3 bases: TGTGCCAGCGGCCGGGACAGGGCTTTCAATGAGCAGTTCTTC. The encoded protein is CASGRDRAFNEQFF. Together with reference TRBV7-2 and TRBJ2-1, the CDR3 gives the full variable domain: GAGVSQSPSNKVTEKGKDVELRCDPISGHTALYWYRQSLGQGLEFLIYFQGNSAPDKSGLPSDRFSAERTGGSVSTLTIQRTQQEDSAVYLCASGRDRAFNEQFFGPGTRLTVL.

The V and J genes are TRBV5-1 and TRBJ2-7; D is unclear. The CDR3 covers 14 residues. CDR1 and CDR2 (germline): SGHRS, YFSETQ. V shed 4 bases and J shed 0 bases, with 11 bases lying between them. The DNA of the CDR3 is TGCGCCAGCAGCACGGCACCGAGCTCCTACGAGCAGTACTTC. This sequence encodes CASSTAPSSYEQYF.